This entry features one TCR beta chain sequence. The antigen is not known. The data derive from a study of OX40 agonist ivuxolimab in advanced cancers. In the study overall: Participants, approximately 83% male, averaged roughly 60 years of age, ranging from 23 to 79. Study findings and constraints: Some nonresponders likewise displayed low normalized T-cell clonal expansion. Relative to CD4+ cells, CD8+ T cells on average had more expanded clones. Blood T cells, both CD4+ and CD8+, expanded clonally by week 6 at 0.1 to 3.0 mg/kg.

Germline values: CDR1 SGHAT, CDR2 FQNNGV. The length of the CDR3 is 14 residues. V lost 4 bases to trimming and J lost 2 bases; unmatched junction nucleotides: 4. Measured with immunoSEQ multiplex PCR; TCRdb has only the in-frame clones, and not every one. The repertoire includes 50,000 to 55,000 clones, 70% to 90% of them detected once, and roughly 1.5% sits in the top ten. The V and J genes are TRBV11-2 and TRBJ2-5; 7 bases fit TRBD1. Here the sequenced sample was CD4+ or CD8+ T cells sorted from blood, taken in a trial of the OX40 agonist ivuxolimab. The source of this sequence is an adult with an advanced solid tumor such as melanoma, head and neck, liver or kidney cancer. The CDR3 sequence: CASSSRQGQETQYF. CDR3 DNA: TGTGCCAGCAGCTCTCGACAGGGACAAGAGACCCAGTACTTC.